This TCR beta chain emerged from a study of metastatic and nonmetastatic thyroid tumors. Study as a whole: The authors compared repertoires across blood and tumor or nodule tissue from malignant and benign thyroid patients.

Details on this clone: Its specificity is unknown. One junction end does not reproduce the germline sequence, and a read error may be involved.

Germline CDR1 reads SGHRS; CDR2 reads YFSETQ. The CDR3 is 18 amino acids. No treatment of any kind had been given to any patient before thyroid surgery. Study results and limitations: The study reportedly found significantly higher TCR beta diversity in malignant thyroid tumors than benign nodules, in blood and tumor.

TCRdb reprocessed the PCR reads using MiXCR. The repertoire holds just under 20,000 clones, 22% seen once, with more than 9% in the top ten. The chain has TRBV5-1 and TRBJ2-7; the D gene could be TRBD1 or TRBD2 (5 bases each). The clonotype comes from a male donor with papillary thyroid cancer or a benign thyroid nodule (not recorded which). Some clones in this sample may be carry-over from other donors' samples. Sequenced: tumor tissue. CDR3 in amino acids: CASSSLTSKGPTSDEQYF. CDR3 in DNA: TGCGCCAGTAGCTCGCTTACCTCCAAGGGACCAACCTCCGACGAGCAGTACTTC.